The clone carrying this TCR beta chain was detected many times. What it recognizes is unknown. The CDR3 contains 12 residues. V lost 4 bases and J lost 14; bases outside the gene matches: 5. The germline gives CDR1 SEHNR, CDR2 FQNEAQ (reference sequence). The record originates from a study of neurological immune-mediated disorders. Points from the study as a whole: HTLV-1-associated myelopathy ranked highest for TCR clonal expansion and multiple sclerosis lowest, beneath healthy controls. The absence of any CDR3 amino acid sequence shared by expanded clones across subjects suggests that repertoires were private in all groups.

PBMCs numbering 2 million and stored at -80 C yielded the unsorted libraries. The cDNA was produced through 5'RACE with 10-nucleotide random UMIs. TCRdb passed the 5' RACE reads through MiXCR, listing each CDR3 protein once. This sample yields more than 70,000 distinct CDR3 sequences, of which about a tenth are seen a single time; about 2% belongs to the top ten. J is TRBJ1-6 and V is TRBV7-9; 7 bases are shared with TRBD1. The sequenced material came from PBMCs. The sequence was collected from a man aged 35 to 55 in good health. The CDR3 nucleotides are TGTGCCAGCAGCTCGGGACAGAGGGCCCTCCACTTT. Its translation: CASSSGQRALHF. The variable domain in full, completed from reference TRBV7-9 and TRBJ1-6, reads DTGVSQNPRHKITKRGQNVTFRCDPISEHNRLYWYRQTLGQGPEFLTYFQNEAQLEKSRLLSDRFSAERPKGSFSTLEIQRTEQGDSAMYLCASSSGQRALHFGNGTRLTVT.